This T cell receptor (beta chain) was sequenced in a study of blood T cell repertoires in COVID-19. The ends lost 3 bases at V and 5 bases at J; junction bases unmatched: 12. The CDR3 sequence is 16 residues long. The germline gives CDR1 LNHNV, CDR2 YYDKDF (reference sequence). Produced via immunoSEQ multiplex PCR; TCRdb's table is partial and in-frame only. The repertoire has under 450,000 clones, 89% of them found once; the top ten carry under 2%. The source of this sequence is a woman aged 40 to 49 with COVID-19, enrolled during active disease. The source material was peripheral blood. The rearrangement joins TRBV15 to TRBJ2-5; 7 bases agree with TRBD2. In DNA form, the CDR3 reads TGTGCCACCAGCAGCCCGGCGTGGGGCGGGAGCGAGACCCAGTACTTC. This translates into CATSSPAWGGSETQYF.